This paragraph reports one TCR beta chain. Germline V gene lookup returns CDR1 MDHEN and CDR2 SYDVKM. The CDR3 extends over 14 amino acids. These data are taken from a study of T cells expressing NK-cell markers. TCRdb derives one entry per CDR3 protein from the 5' RACE reads, leaving out DNA. This listing includes hundreds of thousands of distinct CDR3 sequences. Sequencing was performed on blood T cells: a sorted CD56 or NKG2C T cell subset, CD4+ or CD8+ T cells, or bulk PBMC T cells (not recorded which). The chain uses TRBV28 and TRBJ2-5; TCRdb's assignment of TRBD2 cannot be checked, as there is no DNA. The receptor comes from a man aged 18-70 years in good health. The CDR3 is CASLMHGTTETQYF.